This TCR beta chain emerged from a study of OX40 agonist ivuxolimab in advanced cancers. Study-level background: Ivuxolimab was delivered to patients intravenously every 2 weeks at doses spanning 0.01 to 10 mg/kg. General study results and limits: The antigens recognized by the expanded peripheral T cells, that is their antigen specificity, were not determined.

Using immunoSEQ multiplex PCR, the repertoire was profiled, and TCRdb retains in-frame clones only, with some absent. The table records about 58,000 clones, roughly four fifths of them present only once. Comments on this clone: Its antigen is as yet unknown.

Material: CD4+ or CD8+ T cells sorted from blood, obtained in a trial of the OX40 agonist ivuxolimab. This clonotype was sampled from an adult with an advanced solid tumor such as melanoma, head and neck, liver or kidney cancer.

The CDR3 region has the DNA TGTGCCAGCAGCCCAACCTTTAGAGGATGGGACACTGAAGCTTTCTTT. Translation: CASSPTFRGWDTEAFF. The chain has TRBV11-2 and TRBJ1-1; D unresolved. Deletions cut 5 bases from V and 3 bases from J, with 19 bases between. The germline CDR1 and CDR2 sequences are SGHAT and FQNNGV. This CDR3 contains 16 residues.